This passage covers 26 T cell receptor beta chains from one sample sequenced in a study of T-cell reconstitution after alpha-beta-depleted transplantation in children. The authors prepared the TCRbeta library with unique molecular identifiers. Each CDR3 protein gets one entry after TCRdb re-called the PCR reads with MiXCR. The table includes approximately 430,000 distinct CDR3 sequences, roughly 17% detected once. Here the sequenced sample was PBMCs, mostly from graft donor cells, taken 360 days after TCRalphabeta/CD19-depleted stem cell transplant. These TCRs come from a boy in the first two years of life who had a stem cell transplant for Wiskott-Aldrich syndrome, so the T cells may come from the graft donor.

This clonotype was found many times. CDR3 sequence (DNA): TGTGCCAGCTACAGCGTTCTAAACTATGGCTACACCTTC. It translates to CASYSVLNYGYTF. J is TRBJ1-2 and V is TRBV28; no clear D gene. The V and J ends lost 8 bases and 2 bases respectively, with 12 bases between them. The CDR3 has 13 amino acids. CDR1 is MDHEN, CDR2 SYDVKM, per germline.

This chain uses TRBV5-1 with TRBJ1-1; D unclear. Germline CDR1 SGHRS, CDR2 YFSETQ. CDR3 length: 14 residues. V was pared by 5 bases and J by 3 bases, with 14 bases between. The CDR3 region has the DNA TGCGCCAGCAGGGCCTTGGTTTCGGACACTGAAGCTTTCTTT. This sequence encodes CASRALVSDTEAFF.

This clonotype was counted a few times. Here the CDR3 reads CASSLGDRRDQPQHF. The CDR3 coding sequence is TGTGCCAGCAGTTTGGGTGACAGGCGAGATCAGCCCCAGCATTTT. The chain couples TRBV12-3 or TRBV12-4 to TRBJ1-5, with D perhaps matching TRBD1 (6 bases). The V end was cut by 3 bases, the J end by 5 bases, with 14 bases between. The CDR3 is 15 amino acids.

In its sample, this clonotype was seen a few times. This rearrangement joins TRBV29-1 to TRBJ2-2; D is possibly TRBD1 (6 bases). This CDR3 spans 13 amino acids. Between the trimmed V and J ends, which lost 4 bases and 7 bases, there was a span of 13 bases. Germline values: CDR1 SQVTM, CDR2 ANQGSEA. The CDR3 nucleotides read TGCAGCGTTGCCGTCACAGGGAACGGGGAGCTGTTTTTT. Encoded protein: CSVAVTGNGELFF.

The chain is built from TRBV6-2 or TRBV6-3 and TRBJ2-3; D gene uncertain. V dropped 6 bases and J dropped 0 bases, with 22 bases sitting between them. The CDR3 sequence is 18 residues long. Germline V gene sequence: CDR1 MNHEY, CDR2 SVGEGT. CDR3 sequence (DNA): TGTGCCAGCAGCGTAAGGCGGAACCGATTCTTTAGCACAGATACGCAGTATTTT. This sequence encodes CASSVRRNRFFSTDTQYF.

The chain employs TRBV6-1 and TRBJ2-7; the D gene is possibly TRBD2 (6 bases). This CDR3 is 14 amino acids long. The V gene lost 6 bases and the J gene lost 0 bases, with 12 bases spanning the gap. CDR1 and CDR2 (germline): MNHNS, SASEGT. CDR3: CASRTRLPSYEQYF. The CDR3 DNA is TGTGCCAGCAGGACTAGGTTACCCTCCTACGAGCAGTACTTC.

In this sample, this clonotype turned up a few times. The V gene is TRBV20-1, the J gene TRBJ2-1, with 9 bases that match TRBD2. CDR1 is DFQATT and CDR2 is SNEGSKA in the germline V gene (reference sequence). The length of the CDR3 is 14 residues. Unmatched junction bases numbered 7, after V lost 6 bases and J lost 4 bases. CDR3 sequence reads: CSAPGLAEYNEQFF. CDR3 in DNA: TGCAGTGCCCCGGGACTAGCAGAATACAATGAGCAGTTCTTC.

This clonotype came up a few times. V and J are TRBV5-5 and TRBJ2-7, with TRBD1 matching over 10 bases. V lost 6 bases, J lost 4 bases, and 7 bases stayed unmatched. This CDR3 is 14 amino acids long. Looked up from germline, CDR1 is SGHKS and CDR2 is YYEKEE (reference sequence). DNA for the CDR3: TGTGCCAGCACCAGCCCGGGACAGGGGTACGAGCAGTACTTC. As protein: CASTSPGQGYEQYF.

At least ten counts were recorded for this clonotype. This sequence joins TRBV6-5 and TRBJ2-7; D might be TRBD1 or TRBD2, each matching 5 bases. Germline values: CDR1 MNHEY, CDR2 SVGAGI. Trimming took off 3 bases at V and 3 bases at J, with 18 bases between the two ends. The CDR3 covers 16 residues. As DNA, the CDR3 is TGTGCCAGCAGTTATGCCTGGGACGCCACTTTCTACGAGCAGTACTTC. Translated, it gives CASSYAWDATFYEQYF.

This clonotype was seen repeatedly, ten times or more. The chain uses TRBV20-1 and TRBJ1-5; D call uncertain. CDR1 and CDR2 (germline): DFQATT, SNEGSKA (reference sequence). V was clipped by 0 bases and J by 3 bases, with 15 bases between them. The CDR3 is 16 amino acids. The CDR3 sequence is CSARDWAGVDNQPQHF. In DNA, the CDR3 is TGCAGTGCTAGAGATTGGGCGGGCGTAGACAATCAGCCCCAGCATTTT.

This clonotype was picked up a small number of times. The chain employs TRBV5-1 and TRBJ2-1, with no clear D. This CDR3 contains 12 residues. The germline V and J ends were trimmed by 4 bases and 6 bases, with 8 bases remaining between them. Germline V lookup: CDR1 SGHRS, CDR2 YFSETQ. The CDR3, as DNA: TGCGCCAGCAGCGTGGGCGTCAATGAGCAGTTCTTC. Encoded protein: CASSVGVNEQFF.

This clonotype was seen a few times. DNA for the CDR3: TGTGCCAGCAGCCTACCGGGAGCCAACGACCAAGAGACCCAGTACTTC. It is translated as CASSLPGANDQETQYF. The chain joins TRBV7-8 to TRBJ2-5, with D tentatively TRBD2 (6 bases). Between the trimmed V and J ends, which lost 5 bases and 0 bases, there was a span of 16 bases. Germline V gene data show CDR1 as SGHVS and CDR2 as FQNEAQ. This CDR3 comprises 16 residues.

This clonotype was picked up a small number of times. The chain recombines TRBV20-1 with TRBJ1-1; 7 nucleotides match TRBD1. CDR1 is DFQATT, CDR2 SNEGSKA, per germline (reference sequence). This CDR3 region has 13 residues. Trimming took 3 bases from V and 4 from J; bases not matched to a gene: 5. CDR3 protein: CSARPGGSTEAFF. For the CDR3, the DNA is TGCAGTGCTAGGCCAGGGGGGAGCACTGAAGCTTTCTTT.

There are a few counts of this clonotype. This chain joins TRBV14 and TRBJ2-3, with 7 bases fitting TRBD1. J lost 3 bases, V lost 10 bases, and 13 bases had no gene match. Germline-derived CDR1 and CDR2 are SGHDN and FVKESK. CDR3 length equals 15 residues. The chain's CDR3 is CATAVGDRATDTQYF. The CDR3 DNA follows: TGTGCCACAGCGGTAGGAGACAGGGCAACAGATACGCAGTATTTT.

The chain is built from TRBV7-8 and TRBJ2-3, with D possibly being TRBD2 (6 bases). Germline CDR1 reads SGHVS; CDR2 reads FQNEAQ. The CDR3 extends over 16 amino acids. V was pared by 5 bases and J by 2 bases, with 17 bases between. The chain's CDR3 is CASSPYGGTLTDTQYF. CDR3 nucleotides: TGTGCCAGCAGCCCCTATGGCGGGACCCTCACAGATACGCAGTATTTT.

This clonotype was seen only a few times. The chain recombines TRBV10-1 with TRBJ2-1; 7 bases line up with TRBD2. Per the germline V gene, CDR1 is WNHNN and CDR2 is SYGVQD (reference sequence). The V segment lost 6 bases and the J segment 0 bases; nucleotides outside the gene matches: 11. CDR3 size: 17 residues. CDR3 in amino acids: CASSESLRGSSYNEQFF. In nucleotides, the CDR3 is TGCGCCAGCAGCGAGAGCTTACGCGGGAGCTCCTACAATGAGCAGTTCTTC.

The chain carries TRBV15 and TRBJ2-2, with 10 bases that match TRBD2. V dropped 5 bases and J dropped 4; count of bases not matched to a gene: 13. CDR3 length: 18 residues. Germline V gene sequence: CDR1 LNHNV, CDR2 YYDKDF (reference sequence). The CDR3 here is CATSRKASGGAVTGELFF. The DNA of the CDR3 is TGTGCCACCAGCCGGAAGGCGAGCGGGGGGGCCGTCACCGGGGAGCTGTTTTTT.

This chain links TRBV6-1 with TRBJ1-2; tentatively, D is TRBD1 (6 bases). The CDR3 length is 14 residues. Germline V CDR1 and CDR2: MNHNS, SASEGT. V lost 6 bases, J lost 4 bases, and 15 bases lay in between. The CDR3 nucleotides are TGTGCCAGCAGCCCGGGACACAAGGGCTATGGCTACACCTTC. As protein: CASSPGHKGYGYTF.

The genes are TRBV6-5 and TRBJ2-1; D ambiguous. The CDR3 covers 16 residues. V gave up 4 bases and J gave up 6 bases, with 19 bases separating them. Looked up from germline, CDR1 is MNHEY and CDR2 is SVGAGI. This CDR3 reads CASSSMLGKGFNEQFF. In DNA, the CDR3 is TGTGCCAGCAGTTCCATGCTAGGAAAGGGATTCAATGAGCAGTTCTTC.

The V gene is TRBV15, the J gene TRBJ2-5, with 8 bases that match TRBD2. In germline, CDR1 is LNHNV, CDR2 YYDKDF (reference sequence). This CDR3 contains 18 residues. The V and J ends lost 1 base and 5 bases, in that order; junction bases with no gene match: 15. CDR3 bases: TGTGCCACCAGCAGAGCCCCCGTGGGTAGCGGGATAGGTGAGACCCAGTACTTC. Its protein is CATSRAPVGSGIGETQYF.

V gene TRBV4-2 combines with J gene TRBJ2-7; unclear D gene. This CDR3 has 13 amino acids. Trimming stripped 4 bases from V and 2 bases from J, with 9 bases between. Looked up from germline, CDR1 is LGHNA and CDR2 is YNFKEQ. CDR3 bases: TGTGCCAGCAGCCCGGGCCGTACCTACGAGCAGTACTTC. Protein: CASSPGRTYEQYF.

This clonotype was detected only a few times. CDR3 nucleotides: TGTGCCATCAGTGAGGAGGGGATACGCACAGATACGCAGTATTTT. Translating it yields CAISEEGIRTDTQYF. The chain joins TRBV10-3 to TRBJ2-3; D tentatively fits TRBD1 or TRBD2 (5 bases each). Trimming removed 2 bases at V and 1 base at J, with 10 bases between. Germline lookup yields CDR1 ENHRY and CDR2 SYGVKD. CDR3 size: 15 residues.

The J gene is TRBJ1-5, the V gene TRBV4-1; D unresolved. Trimming removed 1 base from V and 3 bases from J, with 13 bases in between. There are 16 residues in the CDR3. Germline V lookup: CDR1 MGHRA, CDR2 YSYEKL. CDR3 sequence: CASSQGEDPPNQPQHF. DNA for the CDR3: TGCGCCAGCAGCCAAGGAGAGGATCCCCCCAATCAGCCCCAGCATTTT.

The table lists this clonotype with a few counts. The CDR3 DNA sequence: TGCAGCGGCCACAGGGGGTCAAGGAGTACCCAGTACTTC. Translated, it gives CSGHRGSRSTQYF. This sequence joins TRBV29-1 and TRBJ2-5, with TRBD1 matching over 8 bases. CDR1 is SQVTM, CDR2 ANQGSEA, per germline. J gave up 8 bases and V 7 bases, and 12 bases lay outside the gene matches. The CDR3 is 13 amino acids. Based on the CDR3 plus reference TRBV29-1 and TRBJ2-5, the full variable domain is SAVISQKPSRDICQRGTSLTIQCQVDSQVTMMFWYRQQPGQSLTLIATANQGSEATYESGFVIDKFPISRPNLTFSTLTVSNMSPEDSSIYLCSGHRGSRSTQYFGPGTRLLVL.

In this sample, this clonotype turned up a few times. This sequence joins TRBV5-1 and TRBJ2-2; 9 bases align to TRBD1. Germline V gene lookup returns CDR1 SGHRS and CDR2 YFSETQ. This CDR3 spans 14 amino acids. V dropped 4 bases and J dropped 4; count of bases not matched to a gene: 2. The CDR3 region has the DNA TGCGCCAGCAGCGGGACAGGGAGCACCGGGGAGCTGTTTTTT. This gives the protein CASSGTGSTGELFF.

This clonotype was counted at least ten times. This chain joins TRBV29-1 and TRBJ2-1, with a tentative D call TRBD2 (5 bases). CDR1 is SQVTM and CDR2 is ANQGSEA in the germline V gene. V was shortened by 3 bases and J by 0 bases, with 12 bases between the two germline ends. The CDR3 contains 15 residues. DNA of the CDR3: TGCAGCGTTGACAAGCGGCTTAGCTCCTACAATGAGCAGTTCTTC. This sequence encodes CSVDKRLSSYNEQFF.